This T cell receptor (beta chain) is from a study of CD8+CD57+ T cells in acquired aplastic anemia. Study-level background: Sorted CD4+ and CD8+ cells yielded roughly 3.4 ug of DNA on average.

The template used for profiling TCR beta VDJ and CDR3 was genomic DNA. Each CDR3 protein is one row after TCRdb ran MiXCR on the reads. The data show 55,000 to 80,000 distinct CDR3 sequences, with approximately 51% seen just once and roughly 8% held by the top ten. Study-wide points: Around 29 shared CD8+ CDR3s appeared highly expressed within patients' immunodominant clones.

This clonotype has ten or more counts. Its antigen is unknown. Germline V gene data show CDR1 as SEHNR and CDR2 as FQNEAQ (reference sequence). V gave up 3 bases and J gave up 7 bases, with 15 bases separating them. The CDR3 spans 15 residues. The source of this sequence is a human donor in good health, serving as a control. Sequenced: sorted CD4+, CD8+, or CD8+CD57+ T cells (not recorded which) from PBMCs. V usage is TRBV7-9 and J usage is TRBJ2-2; D unclear. CDR3 in DNA: TGTGCCAGCAGCTTCCTCCCCCCGAGTGTCGGGGAGCTGTTTTTT. This codes for CASSFLPPSVGELFF.